This T cell receptor (beta chain) was obtained from a study of T cell repertoires in cytomegalovirus infection. At the level of the study: Public TCR beta signatures were indicative of both CMV infection and a matching HLA type.

In regard to this clonotype: One base away lies a much larger clone, so this may be a sequencing read error. The conserved closing phenylalanine or tryptophan is absent in this CDR3, likely reflecting a read error.

TCRdb redid the calling of the reads with MiXCR, one entry per CDR3 protein. The sample holds around 740,000 distinct CDR3 sequences; about 40% are singletons and the top ten take around 2.6%. This CDR3 spans 15 amino acids. Trimming stripped 5 bases from V and 3 bases from J, with 14 bases between. Germline CDR1 SGHVS, CDR2 FNYEAQ. The sample taken for sequencing was PBMCs. The clonotype comes from a human donor in good health (CMV status not recorded). Some clones in this sample may be carry-over from other donors' samples. The chain uses TRBV7-6 and TRBJ2-1; tentative D call: TRBD1 (5 bases). CDR3 loop: CASSPTGRVYNEQFC. The CDR3 DNA follows: TGTGCCAGCAGCCCCACAGGACGGGTCTACAATGAGCAGTTCTGC.